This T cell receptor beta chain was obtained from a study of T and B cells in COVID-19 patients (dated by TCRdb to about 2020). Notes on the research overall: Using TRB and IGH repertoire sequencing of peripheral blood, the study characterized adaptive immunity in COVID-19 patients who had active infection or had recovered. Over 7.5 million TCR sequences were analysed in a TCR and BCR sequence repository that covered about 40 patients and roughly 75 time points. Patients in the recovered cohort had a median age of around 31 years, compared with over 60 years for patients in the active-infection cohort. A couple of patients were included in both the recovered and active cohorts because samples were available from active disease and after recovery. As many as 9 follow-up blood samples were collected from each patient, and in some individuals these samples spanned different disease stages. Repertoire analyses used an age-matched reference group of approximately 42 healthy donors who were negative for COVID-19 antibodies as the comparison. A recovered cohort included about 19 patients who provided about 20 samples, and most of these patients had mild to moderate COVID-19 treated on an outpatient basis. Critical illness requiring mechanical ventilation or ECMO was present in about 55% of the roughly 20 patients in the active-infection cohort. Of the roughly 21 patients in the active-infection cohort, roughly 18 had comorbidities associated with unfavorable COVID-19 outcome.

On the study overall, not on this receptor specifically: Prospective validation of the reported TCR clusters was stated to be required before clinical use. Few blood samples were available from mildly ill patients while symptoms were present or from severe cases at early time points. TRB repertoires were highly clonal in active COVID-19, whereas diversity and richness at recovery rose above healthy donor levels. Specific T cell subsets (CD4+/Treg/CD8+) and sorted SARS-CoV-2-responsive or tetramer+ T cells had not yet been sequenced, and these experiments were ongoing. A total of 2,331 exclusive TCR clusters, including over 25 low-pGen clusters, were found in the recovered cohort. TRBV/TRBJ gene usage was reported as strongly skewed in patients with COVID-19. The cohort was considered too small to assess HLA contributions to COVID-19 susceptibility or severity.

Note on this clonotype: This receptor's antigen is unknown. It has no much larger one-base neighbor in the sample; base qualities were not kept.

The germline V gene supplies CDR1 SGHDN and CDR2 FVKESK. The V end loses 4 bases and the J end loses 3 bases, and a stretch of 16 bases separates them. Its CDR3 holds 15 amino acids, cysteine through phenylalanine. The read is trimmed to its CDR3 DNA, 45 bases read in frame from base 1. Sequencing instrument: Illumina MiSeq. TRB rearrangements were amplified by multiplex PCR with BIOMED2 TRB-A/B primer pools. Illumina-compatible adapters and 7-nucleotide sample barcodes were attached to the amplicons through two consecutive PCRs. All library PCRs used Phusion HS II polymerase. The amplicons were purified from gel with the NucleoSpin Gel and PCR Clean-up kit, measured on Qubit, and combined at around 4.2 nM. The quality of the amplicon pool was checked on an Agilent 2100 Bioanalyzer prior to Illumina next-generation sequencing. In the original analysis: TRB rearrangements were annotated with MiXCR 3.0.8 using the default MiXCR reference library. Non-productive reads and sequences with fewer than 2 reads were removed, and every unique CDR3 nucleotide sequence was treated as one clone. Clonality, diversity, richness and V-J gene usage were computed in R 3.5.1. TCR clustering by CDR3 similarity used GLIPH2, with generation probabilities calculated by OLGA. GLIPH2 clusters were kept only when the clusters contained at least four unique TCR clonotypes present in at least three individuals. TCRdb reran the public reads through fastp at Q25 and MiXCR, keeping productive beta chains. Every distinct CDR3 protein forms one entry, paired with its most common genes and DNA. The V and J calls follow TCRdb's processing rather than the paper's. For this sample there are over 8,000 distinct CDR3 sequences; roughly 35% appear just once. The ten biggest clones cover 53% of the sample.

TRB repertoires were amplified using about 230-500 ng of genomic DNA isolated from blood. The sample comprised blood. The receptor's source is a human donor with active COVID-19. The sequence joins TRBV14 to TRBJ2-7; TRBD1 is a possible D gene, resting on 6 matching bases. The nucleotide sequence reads TGTGCCAGCAGCCGCTCGGGACATGACTTCTACGAGCAGTACTTC. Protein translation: CASSRSGHDFYEQYF.